This T cell receptor beta chain was retrieved from a study of a mutant IDH1 vaccine in newly diagnosed glioma. Background on the study: Commencement of vaccination occurred 4-6 weeks following radiotherapy alone, or concurrently with temozolomide cycles. Of treated patients, roughly 62% were men and roughly 38% women, averaging about 40 years. Antecedent treatment encompassed radiotherapy, temozolomide, or their combination; the majority received both.

V gave up 5 bases and J gave up 2 bases, with 9 bases separating them. Germline V lookup: CDR1 SGHTA, CDR2 FQGNSA. The length of the CDR3 is 13 residues. Time point reported: week 23, last vaccination. Doses consisted of 300 ug of mutant IDH1 20-mer peptide each, paired with topical imiquimod. Study-wide results and limits: There seemed to be no relation between pseudoprogression and changes in top peripheral T cell clonotypes.

Some clones are missing from TCRdb's copy, which holds only in-frame ones; the method was immunoSEQ multiplex PCR. The repertoire includes roughly 43,000 clones, roughly 84% of them detected once, and about 2.4% sits in the top ten. Worth noting for this clone: The antigen is unknown.

This chain joins TRBV7-2 and TRBJ1-2, with D unresolved. Specimen: PBMCs, collected from a glioma patient whose treatment included an IDH1 peptide vaccine. This TCR was recovered from a young woman with glioma. Some clones in this sample may be carry-over from other donors' samples. The CDR3 bases are TGTGCCAGCAGCCTTACACAGAACTATGGCTACACCTTC. Protein: CASSLTQNYGYTF.